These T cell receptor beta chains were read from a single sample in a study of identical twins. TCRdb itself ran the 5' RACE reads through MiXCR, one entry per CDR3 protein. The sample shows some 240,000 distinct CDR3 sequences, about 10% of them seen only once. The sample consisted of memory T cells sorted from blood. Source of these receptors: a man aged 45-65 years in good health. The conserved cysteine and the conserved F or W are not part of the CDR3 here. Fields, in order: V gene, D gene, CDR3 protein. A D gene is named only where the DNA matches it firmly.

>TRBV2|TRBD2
ASRSTSGETDTQY
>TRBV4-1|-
ASSQIGSYSGNTIY
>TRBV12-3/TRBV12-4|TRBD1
ASRIQGSVSGELF
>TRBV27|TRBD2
ASSLSGSGGAGEQF
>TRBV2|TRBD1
ASSPGQGYEQF
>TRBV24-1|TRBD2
ATSAASGGPDTQY
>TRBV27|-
ASSLGTINSPLH
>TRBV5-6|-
ASSLMFQGRNEQF
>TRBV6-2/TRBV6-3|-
ASSYSPGHEQY
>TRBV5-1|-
ASSLGNSGNTIY
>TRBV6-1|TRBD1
ASSLKTGISSYNSPLH
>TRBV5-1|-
ASSFHVDTEAF
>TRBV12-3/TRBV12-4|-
ASSLDGKKSDTQY
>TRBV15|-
ATSRDLGFFSNEQF
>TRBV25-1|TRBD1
ASSDYRGGSPLH
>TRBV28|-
ASSLSGRRQPQH
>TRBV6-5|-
ASSYGGASRETQY
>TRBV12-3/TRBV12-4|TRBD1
ASSLQGVALETQY
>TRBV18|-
ASSPPGPSEAF
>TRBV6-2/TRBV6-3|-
ASRRQGQRNEQF
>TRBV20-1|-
SARDDSRDYGNSPLH
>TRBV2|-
ASRNRVNYGYT
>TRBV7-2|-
ASSLTGYNSPLH
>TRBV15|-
ATSETGVGSPLH
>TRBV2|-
ASSENGAQETQY
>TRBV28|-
ASSFSPHEKLF
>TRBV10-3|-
AIKGGLSPLH
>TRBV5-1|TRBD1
ASSLVGTGPTGELF
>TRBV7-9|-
ASGGGRVYEQY
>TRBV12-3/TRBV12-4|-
ASSRGGLTYEQY
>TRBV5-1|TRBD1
ASSLRVQGDGYT
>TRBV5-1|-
ASSLAPWSSYEQY
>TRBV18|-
ASSPSATQETQY
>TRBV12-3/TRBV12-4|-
ASSPKGANYGYT
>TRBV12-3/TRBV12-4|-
ASTLFEPGANVLT
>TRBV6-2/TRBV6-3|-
ASRLMLIQNTEAF
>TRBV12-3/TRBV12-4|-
ASSEIRGGIQY
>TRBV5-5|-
ASSLSSGGYTEAF
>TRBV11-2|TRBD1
ASSRGTGNLEQY
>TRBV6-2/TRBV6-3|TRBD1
ASSRRDREAF
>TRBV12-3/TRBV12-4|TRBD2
ASTTSGGRGEQF
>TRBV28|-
ASSLRPTYTEAF
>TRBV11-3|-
ASSMPGDTQY
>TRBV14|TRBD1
ASSLFKGAGEQY
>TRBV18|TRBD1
ASSPGQDPTYEQY
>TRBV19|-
ASAGRDSDQPQH
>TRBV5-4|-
ASSSIGQNKETQY
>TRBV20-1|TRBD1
SARDPQGFMNTEAF
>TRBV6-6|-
ASSPPEDYGYT
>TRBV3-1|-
ASSHYTGRGTDTQY
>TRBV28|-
ASKAGSGNQPQH
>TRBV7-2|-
ASSLTRGLGNTIY
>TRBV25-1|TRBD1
ASSDSTGGNQPQH
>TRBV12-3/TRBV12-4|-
ASSTGTSFPEV
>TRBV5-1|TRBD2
ASARLAGHNEQF
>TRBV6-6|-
ASRQGENTEAF
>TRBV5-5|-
ASSLGFIQGYGNIQY
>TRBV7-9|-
ASSLTPMGNTEAF
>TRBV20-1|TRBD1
SAEWTGTGVQETQY
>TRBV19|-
ASRTLRGTEAF